This T cell receptor beta chain was documented in a study of T cells after yellow fever vaccination. Study background: Four memory subsets, EM, EMRA, CM and Tscm, were sorted by CD3, CD45RA, CCR7, CD95. Libraries from low-cell-number fractions were prepared with the SMART-Seq v4 Ultra Low Input RNA kit.

A process of 5'RACE template switching, which added a universal primer site and UMIs, was used to make TCR cDNA. One entry per CDR3 protein results from TCRdb running MiXCR on the 5' RACE reads. Of more than 9,500 distinct CDR3 sequences in the sample, about 6.1% are singletons; the top ten hold around 1%. At least ten counts were recorded for this clonotype. The junction departs from the called germline gene at one end, perhaps through a read error. Germline V gene data show CDR1 as LGHDT and CDR2 as YNNKEL (reference sequence). The CDR3 loop spans 16 amino acids. The sample was PBMCs, either bulk or a sorted T-cell subset (CD4+, CD8+, memory, or dextramer-sorted; not recorded which), taken on the day of the yellow fever booster vaccination. This TCR derives from a young man who received the YFV17D yellow fever vaccine. The V gene is TRBV3-1, the J gene TRBJ2-3; perhaps TRBD2 as D (6 bases). The CDR3 coding sequence is TGTGCCAGCAGTCAAGGCGGGACGCAGTGGGTAGATACGCAGTATTTT. Residues: CASSQGGTQWVDTQYF.